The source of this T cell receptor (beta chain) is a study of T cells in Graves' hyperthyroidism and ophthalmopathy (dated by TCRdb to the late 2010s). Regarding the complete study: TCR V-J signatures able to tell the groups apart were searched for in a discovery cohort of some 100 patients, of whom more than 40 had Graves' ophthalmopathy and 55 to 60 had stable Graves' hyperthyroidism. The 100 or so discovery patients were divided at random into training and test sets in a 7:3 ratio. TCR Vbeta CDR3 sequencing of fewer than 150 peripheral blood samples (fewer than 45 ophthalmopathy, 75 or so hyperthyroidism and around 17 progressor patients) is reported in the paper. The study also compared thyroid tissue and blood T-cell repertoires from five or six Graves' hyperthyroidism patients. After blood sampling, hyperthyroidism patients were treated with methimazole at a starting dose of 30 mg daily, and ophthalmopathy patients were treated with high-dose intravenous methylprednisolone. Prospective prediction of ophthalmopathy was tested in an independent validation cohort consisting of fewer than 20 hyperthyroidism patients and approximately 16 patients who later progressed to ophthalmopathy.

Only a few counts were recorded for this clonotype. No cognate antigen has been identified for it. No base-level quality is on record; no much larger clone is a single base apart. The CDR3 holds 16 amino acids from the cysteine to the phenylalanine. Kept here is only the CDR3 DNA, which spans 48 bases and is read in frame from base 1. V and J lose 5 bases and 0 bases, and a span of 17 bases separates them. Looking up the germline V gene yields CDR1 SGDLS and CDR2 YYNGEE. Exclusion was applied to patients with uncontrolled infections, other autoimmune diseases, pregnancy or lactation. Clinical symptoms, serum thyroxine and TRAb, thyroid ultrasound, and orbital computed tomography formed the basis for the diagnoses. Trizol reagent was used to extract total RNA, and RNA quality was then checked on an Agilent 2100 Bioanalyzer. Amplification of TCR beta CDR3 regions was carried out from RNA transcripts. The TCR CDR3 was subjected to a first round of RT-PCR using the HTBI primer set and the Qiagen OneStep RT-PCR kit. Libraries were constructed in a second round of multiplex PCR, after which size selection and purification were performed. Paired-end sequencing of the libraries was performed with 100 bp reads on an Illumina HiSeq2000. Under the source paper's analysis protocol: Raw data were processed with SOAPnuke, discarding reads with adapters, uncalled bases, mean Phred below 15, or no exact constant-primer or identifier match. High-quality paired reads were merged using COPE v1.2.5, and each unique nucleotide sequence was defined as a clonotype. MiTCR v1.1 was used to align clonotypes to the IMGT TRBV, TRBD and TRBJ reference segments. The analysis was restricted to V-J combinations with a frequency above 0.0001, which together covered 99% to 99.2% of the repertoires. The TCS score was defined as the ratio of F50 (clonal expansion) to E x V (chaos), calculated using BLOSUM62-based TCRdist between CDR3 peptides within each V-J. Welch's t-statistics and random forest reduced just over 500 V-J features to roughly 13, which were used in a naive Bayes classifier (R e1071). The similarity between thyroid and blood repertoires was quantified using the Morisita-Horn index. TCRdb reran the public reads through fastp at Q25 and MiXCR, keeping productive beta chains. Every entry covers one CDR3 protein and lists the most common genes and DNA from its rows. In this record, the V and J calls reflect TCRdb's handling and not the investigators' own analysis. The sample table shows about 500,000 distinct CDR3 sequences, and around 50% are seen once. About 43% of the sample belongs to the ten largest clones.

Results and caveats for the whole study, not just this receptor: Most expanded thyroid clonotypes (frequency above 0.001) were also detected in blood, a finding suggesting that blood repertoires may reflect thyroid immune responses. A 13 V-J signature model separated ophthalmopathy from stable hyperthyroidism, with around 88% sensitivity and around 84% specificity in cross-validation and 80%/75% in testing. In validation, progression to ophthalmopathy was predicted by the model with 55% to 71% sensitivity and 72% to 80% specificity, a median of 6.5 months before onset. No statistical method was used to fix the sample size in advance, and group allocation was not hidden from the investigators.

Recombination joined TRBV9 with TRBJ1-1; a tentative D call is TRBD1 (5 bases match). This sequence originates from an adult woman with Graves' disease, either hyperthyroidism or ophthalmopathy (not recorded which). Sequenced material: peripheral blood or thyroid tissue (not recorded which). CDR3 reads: CASRRGLGGMNTEAFF. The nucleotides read TGTGCCAGCAGGCGGGGTTTGGGGGGGATGAACACTGAAGCTTTCTTT.